The present entry profiles one T cell receptor (beta chain) with its context. This sample is part of a study of T cells expressing NK-cell markers. TCRdb re-called the 5' RACE reads; every CDR3 protein appears as one record, without DNA. The clone table shows approximately 420,000 distinct CDR3 sequences, with the ten largest holding approximately 11%. This CDR3 has 13 residues. Germline V CDR1 and CDR2: SGHKS, YYEKEE (reference sequence). Sample: blood T cells: a sorted CD56 or NKG2C T cell subset, CD4+ or CD8+ T cells, or bulk PBMC T cells (not recorded which). This sequence originates from a woman in her forties or fifties in good health. V gene TRBV5-5 combines with J gene TRBJ1-2; TCRdb's D call of TRBD1 is untestable without DNA. CDR3 region: CASAQGGGYGYTF.